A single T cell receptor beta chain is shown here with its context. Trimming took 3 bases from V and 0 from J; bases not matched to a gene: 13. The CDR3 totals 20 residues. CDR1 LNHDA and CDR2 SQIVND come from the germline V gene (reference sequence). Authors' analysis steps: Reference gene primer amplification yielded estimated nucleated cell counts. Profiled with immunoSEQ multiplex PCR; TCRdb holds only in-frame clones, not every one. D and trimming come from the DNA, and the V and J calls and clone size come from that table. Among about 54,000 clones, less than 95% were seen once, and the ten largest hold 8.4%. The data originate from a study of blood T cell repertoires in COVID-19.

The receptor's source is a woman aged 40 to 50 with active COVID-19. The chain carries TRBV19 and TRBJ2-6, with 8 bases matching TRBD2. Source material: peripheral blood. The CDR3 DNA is TGTGCCAGTAGTATGAATAGGGGACTAGAGTACCTCTCTGGGGCCAACGTCCTGACTTTC. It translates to CASSMNRGLEYLSGANVLTF.